The 5 T cell receptor beta chains given below trace back to one sample, sequenced in a study of breast tumors, draining lymph nodes, adjacent tissues. Using its own MiXCR run on the multiplex PCR reads, TCRdb lists one record per CDR3 protein. The profile shows more than 100,000 distinct CDR3 sequences, around 20% of them singletons. Breast cancer patients provided tissue from their axillary draining lymph nodes. What was sequenced was axillary lymph node tissue. The receptors shown here come from a female donor with breast cancer. Some clones in this sample may be carry-over from other donors' samples.

The table lists this clonotype with many counts. The chain uses TRBV6-2 or TRBV6-3 and TRBJ2-2; D call uncertain. Germline V gene lookup returns CDR1 MNHEY and CDR2 SVGEGT. V was cut by 4 bases and J by 7 bases, with 10 bases left in between. The length of the CDR3 is 13 residues. CDR3 loop: CASSFRPIGELFF. The DNA for the CDR3 is TGTGCCAGCAGTTTTCGGCCGATCGGGGAGCTGTTTTTT.

There are many counts of this clonotype. The chain has TRBV5-8 and TRBJ2-7; D is perhaps TRBD1 (5 bases). Germline lookup yields CDR1 SGHTS and CDR2 YDEGEE. The CDR3 is 14 amino acids. Trimming shortened V by 3 bases and J by 3 bases, and 13 bases separated the two germline ends. CDR3 sequence (DNA): TGTGCCAGCAGCTGGCGGCAGGGTGGCTACGAGCAGTACTTC. Encoded protein: CASSWRQGGYEQYF.

This clonotype has at least ten counts. The gene calls are TRBV2 and TRBJ2-6, with 8 bases identical to TRBD2. The germline V gene encodes CDR1 SNHLY and CDR2 FYNNEI. The CDR3 is made up of 17 amino acids. The V gene end was trimmed by 5 bases and the J gene end by 2 bases; junction bases not matched to a gene: 8. CDR3 nucleotides: TGTGCCAGCAGTACCGGGACTAGTATAGCTGGGGCCAACGTCCTGACTTTC. This codes for CASSTGTSIAGANVLTF.

In regard to this clonotype: At one end, the junction sequence differs from germline, possibly due to a read error. The CDR3 DNA sequence: TGTGCCAGCAGCGTCCCCACTAGCGGGTATTACAATAAGCAGTTCTTC. Translation gives CASSVPTSGYYNKQFF. This rearrangement joins TRBV9 to TRBJ2-1; the match to TRBD2 covers 9 bases. Per the germline V gene, CDR1 is SGDLS and CDR2 is YYNGEE. CDR3 length: 16 amino acids.

This clonotype was detected many times. This chain joins TRBV15 and TRBJ2-6; D is possibly TRBD1 or TRBD2 (5 bases each). Germline V gene lookup returns CDR1 LNHNV and CDR2 YYDKDF (reference sequence). V lost 0 bases and J 0 bases, leaving 15 bases between the germline ends. The CDR3 has 19 amino acids. DNA for the CDR3: TGTGCCACCAGCAGAGATCGGGGCCGTGTTTACTCTGGGGCCAACGTCCTGACTTTC. Translating it yields CATSRDRGRVYSGANVLTF.